One sample yielded the 16 T cell receptor beta chains listed below, sequenced in a study of blood T cell repertoires in COVID-19. The method was immunoSEQ multiplex PCR; TCRdb's version includes in-frame clones alone and lacks a portion of them. Here the sample spans roughly 3,500 clones, approximately 90% being singletons. The specimen was peripheral blood. The receptors derive from a man in his fifties or sixties with active COVID-19.

The J gene is TRBJ1-1, the V gene TRBV28, with D unclear. Trimming took off 3 bases at V and 1 base at J, with 12 bases between the two ends. The V gene's germline CDR1 is MDHEN and CDR2 SYDVKM. There are 15 residues in the CDR3. CDR3 region: CASSFVGSGNTEAFF. DNA for the CDR3: TGTGCCAGCAGTTTCGTTGGTTCCGGGAACACTGAAGCTTTCTTT. The full variable domain, its missing parts supplied by reference TRBV28 and TRBJ1-1, is DVKVTQSSRYLVKRTGEKVFLECVQDMDHENMFWYRQDPGLGLRLIYFSYDVKMKEKGDIPEGYSVSREKKERFSLILESASTNQTSMYLCASSFVGSGNTEAFFGQGTRLTVV.

The chain combines TRBV28 with TRBJ2-6, with 7 bases that match TRBD1. J gave up 4 bases and V 2 bases, and 2 bases lay outside the gene matches. Germline V gene data show CDR1 as MDHEN and CDR2 as SYDVKM. There are 15 residues in the CDR3. CDR3 sequence: CASSLPGQGANVLTF. For the CDR3, the DNA is TGTGCCAGCAGTTTACCGGGACAGGGGGCCAACGTCCTGACTTTC. Looking up the rest from reference TRBV28 and TRBJ2-6 gives the full variable domain: DVKVTQSSRYLVKRTGEKVFLECVQDMDHENMFWYRQDPGLGLRLIYFSYDVKMKEKGDIPEGYSVSREKKERFSLILESASTNQTSMYLCASSLPGQGANVLTFGAGSRLTVL.

This clone appeared a single time. V gene TRBV2 combines with J gene TRBJ1-5, with D possibly TRBD1 on 6 matching bases. Trimming took off 0 bases at V and 2 bases at J, with 8 bases between the two ends. This CDR3 region has 15 residues. Germline values: CDR1 SNHLY, CDR2 FYNNEI. The CDR3 here is CASSEARGGNQPQHF. The DNA of the CDR3 is TGTGCCAGCAGTGAAGCCAGGGGAGGCAATCAGCCCCAGCATTTT. The whole variable domain, filled in from reference TRBV2 and TRBJ1-5, reads EPEVTQTPSHQVTQMGQEVILRCVPISNHLYFYWYRQILGQKVEFLVSFYNNEISEKSEIFDDQFSVERPDGSNFTLKIRSTKLEDSAMYFCASSEARGGNQPQHFGDGTRLSIL.

The chain links TRBV11-3 to TRBJ2-2; D is unclear. Trimming took 2 bases from V and 1 from J, leaving 5 bases between them. Per germline, CDR1 SGHNT and CDR2 YENEEA. The CDR3 runs to 14 residues. The DNA for the CDR3 is TGTGCCAGCAGCTTAACGGGGAACACCGGGGAGCTGTTTTTT. Its translation is CASSLTGNTGELFF.

The chain combines TRBV7-2 with TRBJ2-1; 7 bases match TRBD2. Germline CDR1 SGHTA, CDR2 FQGNSA. Germline trimming cut 5 bases from V and 1 base from J; bases unmatched to any gene: 8. This CDR3 has 16 amino acids. CDR3 DNA sequence: TGTGCCAGCAGCCTTCGTTGGCGGGAGTCCTACAATGAGCAGTTCTTC. Translated, it gives CASSLRWRESYNEQFF.

V gene TRBV18 combines with J gene TRBJ2-1; TRBD2 aligns across 8 bases. With 1 base clipped from V and 6 bases from J, the junction kept 5 bases outside the gene matches. CDR1 and CDR2 (germline): KGHSH, LQKENI. This CDR3 is 15 amino acids long. The CDR3 here is CASSPQVAGGNEQFF. DNA for the CDR3: TGTGCCAGCTCACCACAGGTCGCGGGAGGCAATGAGCAGTTCTTC.

V is TRBV24-1 and J is TRBJ2-6; 9 nucleotides line up with TRBD1. Germline V lookup: CDR1 KGHDR, CDR2 SFDVKD. This CDR3 comprises 18 residues. V gave up 3 bases and J gave up 1 base; unmatched junction bases: 6. The CDR3 here is CATSDRGQGLSGANVLTF. The CDR3 DNA reads as TGTGCCACCAGTGATCGGGGACAGGGCCTATCTGGGGCCAACGTCCTGACTTTC.

This clone has a handful of counts. V usage is TRBV27 and J usage is TRBJ2-1, with D tentatively TRBD2 (5 bases). The germline V and J ends were trimmed by 4 bases and 6 bases, with 7 bases remaining between them. Germline loops: CDR1 MNHEY, CDR2 SMNVEV (reference sequence). This CDR3 has 12 amino acids. Here the CDR3 reads CASSSTSNEQFF. CDR3 nucleotides: TGTGCCAGCAGTTCCACTAGCAATGAGCAGTTCTTC.

The V and J genes are TRBV7-2 and TRBJ2-7; 8 bases are shared with TRBD2. The CDR3 totals 15 residues. Germline assignment: CDR1 SGHTA and CDR2 FQGNSA. V trimming: 1 base; J trimming: 4 bases; junction bases outside the gene matches: 6. The CDR3 here is CASSLGSSGPYEQYF. Written as DNA, the CDR3 is TGTGCCAGCAGCTTAGGGTCTAGCGGGCCTTACGAGCAGTACTTC.

This clone was recorded only once. The chain is built from TRBV28 and TRBJ2-2, with D possibly TRBD2 on 6 matching bases. The CDR3 has 17 residues. With 6 bases removed from V and 6 bases from J, the gap between germline ends came to 23 bases. The germline V gene has CDR1 MDHEN and CDR2 SYDVKM. The CDR3 DNA reads TGTGCCAGCAGCCCACGGGCCGGGAGCACGGTGTCCGGGGAGCTGTTTTTT. It codes for CASSPRAGSTVSGELFF. The variable domain in full, completed from reference TRBV28 and TRBJ2-2, reads DVKVTQSSRYLVKRTGEKVFLECVQDMDHENMFWYRQDPGLGLRLIYFSYDVKMKEKGDIPEGYSVSREKKERFSLILESASTNQTSMYLCASSPRAGSTVSGELFFGEGSRLTVL.

The V gene is TRBV18, the J gene TRBJ1-4, with 7 bases lining up with TRBD1. V shed 4 bases, J shed 4 bases, and the junction held 3 bases outside the gene matches. Per the germline V gene, CDR1 is KGHSH and CDR2 is LQKENI. The CDR3 sequence is 14 residues long. The CDR3 sequence is CASSLGQLNEKLFF. CDR3 nucleotide sequence: TGTGCCAGCTCACTGGGACAGCTTAATGAAAAACTGTTTTTT.

The V and J genes are TRBV28 and TRBJ1-1; no clear D. V gave up 6 bases and J gave up 0 bases, with 5 bases separating them. Germline CDR1 is MDHEN and CDR2 is SYDVKM. CDR3 size: 12 residues. CDR3 residues: CASSFMNTEAFF. The CDR3 DNA follows: TGTGCCAGCAGCTTTATGAACACTGAAGCTTTCTTT.

The V call is TRBV3-1 (or the pseudogene TRBV3-2), the J call TRBJ2-4, with a weak D call TRBD1 (6 bases). Germline values: CDR1 LGHDT, CDR2 YNNKEL (reference sequence). Between the trimmed V and J ends, which lost 2 bases and 1 base, there was a span of 15 bases. The CDR3 totals 17 residues. In nucleotides, the CDR3 is TGTGCCAGCAGCCAATTACTTGGACAGCAGGCCAAAAACATTCAGTACTTC. This codes for CASSQLLGQQAKNIQYF.

This chain links TRBV7-2 with TRBJ2-5, with D unclear. This CDR3 has 12 residues. The V end was cut by 0 bases, the J end by 8 bases, with 7 bases between. Germline loops: CDR1 SGHTA, CDR2 FQGNSA. DNA for the CDR3: TGTGCCAGCAGCTTAGCGGCCACCACCCAGTACTTC. This sequence encodes CASSLAATTQYF.

The chain is built from TRBV12-3 or TRBV12-4 and TRBJ2-6, with no clear D. CDR3 length: 13 amino acids. V was pared by 7 bases and J by 1 base, with 5 bases between. This CDR3 reads CASIPSGANVLTF. The CDR3 DNA is TGTGCCAGCATTCCTTCTGGGGCCAACGTCCTGACTTTC.

This chain uses TRBV9 with TRBJ2-7, with 14 bases matching TRBD2. Germline V gene data show CDR1 as SGDLS and CDR2 as YYNGEE. The CDR3 spans 17 residues. The V gene end was trimmed by 0 bases and the J gene end by 3 bases; junction bases not matched to a gene: 5. The DNA of the CDR3 is TGTGCCAGCAGCGTAGGGACTAGCGGGAGGACGGTCTACGAGCAGTACTTC. This encodes CASSVGTSGRTVYEQYF.